The entry that follows covers one TCR beta chain sequence. Antigen unknown. This CDR3 is 14 amino acids long. The germline V gene encodes CDR1 SGHAT and CDR2 FQDESV (reference sequence). V lost 6 bases and J 0 bases, leaving 11 bases between the germline ends. In each case, RNA was isolated and then reverse transcribed into cDNA as the sequencing template. Only in-frame clones appear in the TCRdb table, and some are missing; sequencing was by immunoSEQ multiplex PCR. The sample includes about 200,000 clones, about 61% of them seen just once. This record belongs to a study of CD8+ T cells in alopecia areata. Study findings and constraints: Scalp samples also contribute reads from the resident alphabeta T cells found in normal skin. Among patients, TCR sharing was less clear than in mice, a difference possibly due in part to HLA diversity in the patient population.

The receptor was derived from a human donor in good health. The sequenced sample was CD8+ T cells sorted from blood. This rearrangement joins TRBV11-1 to TRBJ2-5, with D possibly being TRBD1 or TRBD2 (6 bases each). CDR3 sequence reads: CASSQGRYQETQYF. CDR3 sequence (DNA): TGTGCCAGCAGTCAGGGGAGGTACCAAGAGACCCAGTACTTC. The variable domain in full, completed from reference TRBV11-1 and TRBJ2-5, reads EAEVAQSPRYKITEKSQAVAFWCDPISGHATLYWYRQILGQGPELLVQFQDESVVDDSQLPKDRFSAERLKGVDSTLKIQPAELGDSAMYLCASSQGRYQETQYFGPGTRLLVL.